These T cell receptor beta chains were read from a single sample in a study of response to subunit inactivated influenza vaccine. MiXCR, applied by TCRdb to the RT-PCR reads, yields one record per CDR3 protein. Among 500,000 to 600,000 distinct CDR3 sequences listed, about 15% were seen once. The sample was CD4+ T cells sorted from PBMCs, taken less than 30 months after vaccination. The source of these receptors is a man between 50 and 75 years old who received an inactivated influenza vaccine. CDR3s include the opening cysteine and the closing phenylalanine or tryptophan. Each record gives: V gene, D gene, J gene, CDR3 length, clone size, CDR3 protein, CDR3 DNA. A D gene is named only where the DNA matches it firmly. Only part of the rows carry a size: once, few, many, or a class if the clone is expanded.

TRBV2	.	TRBJ2-7	14	many	CASRRLQESYEQYF	TGTGCCAGCAGGCGCCTACAGGAATCCTACGAGCAGTACTTC
TRBV20-1	TRBD2	TRBJ2-1	14	.	CSSSRGLGSNEQFF	TGCTCCTCTAGCCGCGGACTAGGGTCCAATGAGCAGTTCTTC
TRBV20-1	.	TRBJ2-5	15	.	CSARERGSYQETQYF	TGCAGTGCTAGAGAAAGGGGGTCGTACCAAGAGACCCAGTACTTC
TRBV10-3	.	TRBJ2-3	16	.	CAIRGRTGHDTDTQYF	TGTGCCATCAGGGGGAGAACGGGACACGACACAGATACGCAGTATTTT
TRBV7-6	.	TRBJ2-5	17	few	CASSSYKQGKNQETQYF	TGTGCCAGCAGCTCATATAAACAGGGAAAGAACCAAGAGACCCAGTACTTC
TRBV30	TRBD2	TRBJ2-1	14	.	CAWSGTRALLEQFF	TGTGCCTGGTCCGGGACTAGGGCGCTTCTTGAGCAGTTCTTC
TRBV29-1	.	TRBJ1-1	13	.	CSVNRPMNTEAFF	TGCAGCGTTAACAGACCCATGAACACTGAAGCTTTCTTT
TRBV7-2	.	TRBJ1-1	16	few	CASSVNGRGGNTEAFF	TGTGCCAGCAGTGTTAACGGTCGGGGAGGGAACACTGAAGCTTTCTTT
TRBV4-2	TRBD2	TRBJ2-7	17	.	CASSQEVNSGLAYEQYF	TGTGCCAGCAGCCAAGAAGTTAATAGCGGGCTTGCCTACGAGCAGTACTTC
TRBV20-1	TRBD1	TRBJ2-5	13	few	CSARVTGIETQYF	TGCAGTGCGAGAGTGACAGGGATTGAGACCCAGTACTTC
TRBV10-3	TRBD2	TRBJ2-1	17	.	CAISTGLAGGKGNEQFF	TGTGCCATCAGCACAGGACTAGCGGGAGGTAAAGGGAATGAGCAGTTCTTC
TRBV24-1	TRBD2	TRBJ2-3	16	few	CATSDWTSGSTDTQYF	TGTGCCACCAGTGATTGGACTAGCGGGAGTACAGATACGCAGTATTTT
TRBV11-3	.	TRBJ2-1	14	few	CASSFGPGFNEQFF	TGTGCCAGCAGCTTCGGACCCGGGTTCAATGAGCAGTTCTTC
TRBV20-1	.	TRBJ1-4	15	few	CSAKHPTKGGEKLFF	TGCAGTGCCAAACACCCGACTAAGGGTGGGGAAAAACTGTTTTTT
TRBV5-5	.	TRBJ1-1	14	many	CASTSAPENTEAFF	TGTGCCAGCACCTCGGCCCCAGAGAACACTGAAGCTTTCTTT
TRBV5-1	TRBD1	TRBJ1-1	15	few	CASSLGQGSDTEAFF	TGCGCCAGCAGCTTAGGACAGGGGTCGGACACTGAAGCTTTCTTT
TRBV25-1	TRBD1	TRBJ2-3	16	few	CASSEWTGGGTDTQYF	TGTGCCAGCAGTGAATGGACAGGGGGTGGGACAGATACGCAGTATTTT
TRBV4-3	TRBD1	TRBJ1-6	14	few	CASRETGYNSPLHF	TGCGCCAGCAGAGAGACAGGGTATAATTCACCCCTCCACTTT
TRBV10-3	TRBD2	TRBJ2-5	15	few	CAIKERGGPEETQYF	TGTGCCATCAAGGAGCGGGGAGGACCAGAAGAGACCCAGTACTTC
TRBV4-2	TRBD1	TRBJ1-1	15	.	CASSSRTGFNTEAFF	TGTGCCAGCAGCTCCCGGACAGGGTTCAACACTGAAGCTTTCTTT
TRBV20-1	TRBD1	TRBJ2-5	14	few	CSASWKGARETQYF	TGCAGTGCTAGTTGGAAGGGGGCGCGAGAGACCCAGTACTTC
TRBV4-1	TRBD2	TRBJ2-1	16	.	CASSQVAGGNYNEQFF	TGCGCCAGCAGCCAAGTAGCGGGGGGTAACTACAATGAGCAGTTCTTC
TRBV9	.	TRBJ2-3	15	.	CASSVAPGLTDTQYF	TGTGCCAGCAGCGTAGCTCCGGGTCTCACAGATACGCAGTATTTT
TRBV6-5	.	TRBJ2-7	14	few	CASSWTESSYEQYF	TGTGCCAGCAGTTGGACGGAAAGCTCCTACGAGCAGTACTTC
TRBV7-2	.	TRBJ1-1	14	many	CASSLVGSNTEAFF	TGTGCCAGCAGCTTAGTAGGGTCGAACACTGAAGCTTTCTTT
TRBV20-1	.	TRBJ1-4	15	many	CSAPPQGSTNEKLFF	TGCAGTGCCCCTCCTCAGGGATCAACTAATGAAAAACTGTTTTTT
TRBV20-1	TRBD2	TRBJ2-3	15	.	CSARDTGGDTDTQYF	TGCAGTGCTAGAGATACGGGAGGGGACACAGATACGCAGTATTTT
TRBV11-2	TRBD2	TRBJ2-1	15	few	CASSLGAGGSDEQFF	TGTGCCAGCAGCTTAGGGGCGGGGGGCTCGGATGAGCAGTTCTTC
TRBV20-1	.	TRBJ2-4	17	.	CSARDRRQGGLLNIQYF	TGCAGTGCTAGAGATAGGCGACAGGGAGGTTTATTAAACATTCAGTACTTC
TRBV2	TRBD1	TRBJ1-1	15	.	CASSGRDRGSTEAFF	TGTGCCAGCAGTGGCCGAGACAGGGGAAGCACTGAAGCTTTCTTT
TRBV7-6	TRBD2	TRBJ2-2	16	.	CASSLEAGGNTGELFF	TGTGCCAGCAGCTTAGAAGCGGGGGGGAACACCGGGGAGCTGTTTTTT
TRBV11-2	TRBD1	TRBJ1-6	18	.	CASSLDGAGGFYNSPLHF	TGTGCCAGCAGCTTAGATGGGGCAGGGGGGTTCTATAATTCACCCCTCCACTTT
TRBV28	.	TRBJ2-7	11	few	CASTLEGEQYF	TGTGCCAGCACTTTGGAGGGCGAGCAGTACTTC
TRBV7-2	TRBD2	TRBJ2-1	17	once	CASSQTPRLAGTDEQFF	TGTGCCAGCAGCCAAACTCCTCGACTAGCGGGAACAGATGAGCAGTTCTTC
TRBV2	TRBD1	TRBJ2-7	14	.	CASRGRTGAYEQYF	TGTGCCAGCAGGGGTAGGACAGGGGCCTACGAGCAGTACTTC
TRBV18	TRBD2	TRBJ2-7	13	.	CASSATSGYEQYF	TGTGCCAGCTCCGCGACTAGCGGATACGAGCAGTACTTC
TRBV20-1	.	TRBJ2-1	16	.	CSARDLDPARYNEQFF	TGCAGTGCTAGAGACTTAGACCCGGCCCGGTACAATGAGCAGTTCTTC
TRBV12-3/TRBV12-4	.	TRBJ1-2	14	few	CASSLGRTQEGYTF	TGTGCCAGCAGTTTAGGTAGAACTCAGGAAGGCTACACCTTC
TRBV7-2	.	TRBJ1-1	13	many	CASSPWENTEAFF	TGTGCCAGCAGTCCGTGGGAGAACACTGAAGCTTTCTTT
TRBV12-3/TRBV12-4	.	TRBJ2-7	17	.	CASSSDPGTRRGYEQYF	TGTGCCAGCAGTTCTGACCCCGGGACACGGAGGGGCTACGAGCAGTACTTC